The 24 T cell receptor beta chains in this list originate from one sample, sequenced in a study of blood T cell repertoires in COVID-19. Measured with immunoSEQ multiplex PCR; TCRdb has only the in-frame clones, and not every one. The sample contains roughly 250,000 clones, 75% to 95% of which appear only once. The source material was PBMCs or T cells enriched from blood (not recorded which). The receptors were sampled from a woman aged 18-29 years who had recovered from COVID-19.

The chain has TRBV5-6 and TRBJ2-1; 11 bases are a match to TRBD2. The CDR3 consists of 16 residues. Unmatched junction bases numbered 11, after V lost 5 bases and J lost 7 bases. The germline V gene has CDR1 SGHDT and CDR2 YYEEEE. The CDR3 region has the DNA TGTGCCAGCAGACCAACTAGCGGGAGATGGAGTAATGAGCAGTTCTTC. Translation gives CASRPTSGRWSNEQFF. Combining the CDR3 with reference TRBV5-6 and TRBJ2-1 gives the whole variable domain DAGVTQSPTHLIKTRGQQVTLRCSPKSGHDTVSWYQQALGQGPQFIFQYYEEEERQRGNFPDRFSGHQFPNYSSELNVNALLLGDSALYLCASRPTSGRWSNEQFFGPGTRLTVL.

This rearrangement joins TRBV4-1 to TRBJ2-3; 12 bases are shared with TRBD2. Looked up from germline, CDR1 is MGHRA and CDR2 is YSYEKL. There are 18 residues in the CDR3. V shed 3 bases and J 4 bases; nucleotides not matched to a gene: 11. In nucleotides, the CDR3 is TGCGCCAGCAGCCAGCTCTTTCGGCTAGCGGGGGGGGCAGATACGCAGTATTTT. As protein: CASSQLFRLAGGADTQYF.

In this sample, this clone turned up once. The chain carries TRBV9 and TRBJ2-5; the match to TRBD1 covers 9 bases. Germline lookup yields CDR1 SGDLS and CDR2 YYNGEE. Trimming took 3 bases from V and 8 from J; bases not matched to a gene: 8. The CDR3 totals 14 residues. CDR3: CASSDRTGARTQYF. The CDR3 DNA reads TGTGCCAGCAGCGATAGGACAGGGGCAAGAACCCAGTACTTC.

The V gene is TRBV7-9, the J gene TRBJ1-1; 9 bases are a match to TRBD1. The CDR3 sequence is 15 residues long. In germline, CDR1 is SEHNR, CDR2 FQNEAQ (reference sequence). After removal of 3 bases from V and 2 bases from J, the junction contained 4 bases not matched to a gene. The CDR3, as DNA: TGTGCCAGCAGCTTCGTGGGACAGGGAAACACTGAAGCTTTCTTT. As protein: CASSFVGQGNTEAFF.

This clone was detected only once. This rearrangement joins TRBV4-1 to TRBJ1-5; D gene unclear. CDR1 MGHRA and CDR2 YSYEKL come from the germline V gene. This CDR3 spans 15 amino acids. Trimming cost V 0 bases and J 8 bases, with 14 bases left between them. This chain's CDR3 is CASSQDRSEGKPQHF. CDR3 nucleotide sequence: TGCGCCAGCAGCCAAGATCGATCCGAGGGCAAGCCCCAGCATTTT.

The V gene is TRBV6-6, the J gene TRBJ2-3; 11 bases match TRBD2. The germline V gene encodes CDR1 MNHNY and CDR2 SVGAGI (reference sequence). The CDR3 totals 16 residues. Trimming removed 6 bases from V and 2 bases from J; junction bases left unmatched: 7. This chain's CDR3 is CASRRIAGGPTDTQYF. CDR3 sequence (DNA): TGTGCCAGCAGGCGCATAGCGGGGGGGCCCACAGATACGCAGTATTTT.

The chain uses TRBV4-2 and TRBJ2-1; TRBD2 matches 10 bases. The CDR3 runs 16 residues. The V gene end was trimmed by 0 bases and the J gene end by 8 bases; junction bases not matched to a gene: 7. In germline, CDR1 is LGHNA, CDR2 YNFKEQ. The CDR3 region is CASSQDGSGGAYEQFF. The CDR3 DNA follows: TGTGCCAGCAGCCAAGATGGGAGCGGGGGGGCCTATGAGCAGTTCTTC.

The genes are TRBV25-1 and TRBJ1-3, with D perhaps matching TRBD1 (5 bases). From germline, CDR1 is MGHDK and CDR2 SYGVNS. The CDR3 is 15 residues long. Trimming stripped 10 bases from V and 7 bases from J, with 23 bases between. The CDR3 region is CATDAQGDEANTIYF. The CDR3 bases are TGTGCCACGGACGCCCAGGGTGACGAGGCCAACACCATATATTTT.

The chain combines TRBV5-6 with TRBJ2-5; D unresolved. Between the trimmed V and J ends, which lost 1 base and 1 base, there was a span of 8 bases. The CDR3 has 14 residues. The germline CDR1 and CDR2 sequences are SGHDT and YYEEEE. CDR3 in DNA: TGTGCCAGCAGCTTGAGGTCAGGCCAAGAGACCCAGTACTTC. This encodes CASSLRSGQETQYF.

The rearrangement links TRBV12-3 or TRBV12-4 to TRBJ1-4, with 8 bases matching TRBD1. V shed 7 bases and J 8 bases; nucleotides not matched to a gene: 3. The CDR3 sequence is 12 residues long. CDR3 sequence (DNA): TGTGCCAGCATAGGGACAGGCGAAAAACTGTTTTTT. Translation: CASIGTGEKLFF.

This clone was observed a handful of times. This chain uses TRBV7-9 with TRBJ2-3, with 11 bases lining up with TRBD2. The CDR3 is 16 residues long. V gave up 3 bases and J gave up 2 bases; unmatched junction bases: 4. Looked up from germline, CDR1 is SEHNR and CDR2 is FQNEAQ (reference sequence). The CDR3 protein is CASSLGLAVATDTQYF. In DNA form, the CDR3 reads TGTGCCAGCAGCTTGGGACTAGCGGTGGCCACAGATACGCAGTATTTT.

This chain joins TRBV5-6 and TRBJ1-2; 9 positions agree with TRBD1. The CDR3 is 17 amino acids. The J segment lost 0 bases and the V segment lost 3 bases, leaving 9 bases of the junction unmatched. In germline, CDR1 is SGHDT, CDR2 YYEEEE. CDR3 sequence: CASSSLRQGGTNYGYTF. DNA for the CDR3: TGTGCCAGCAGCTCCCTCAGACAGGGGGGGACTAACTATGGCTACACCTTC.

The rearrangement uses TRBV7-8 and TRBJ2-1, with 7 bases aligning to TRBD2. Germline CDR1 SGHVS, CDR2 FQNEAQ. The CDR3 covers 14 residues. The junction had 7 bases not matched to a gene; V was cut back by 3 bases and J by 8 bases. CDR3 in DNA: TGTGCCAGCAGCTTGGGACTACAGATCGATGAGCAGTTCTTC. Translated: CASSLGLQIDEQFF.

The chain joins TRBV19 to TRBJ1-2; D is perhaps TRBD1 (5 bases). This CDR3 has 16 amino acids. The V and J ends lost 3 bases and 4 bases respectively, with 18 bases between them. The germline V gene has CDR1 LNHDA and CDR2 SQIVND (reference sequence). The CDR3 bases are TGTGCCAGTAGTATTTTTAAGAAGGGGCACGGCTATGGCTACACCTTC. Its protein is CASSIFKKGHGYGYTF.

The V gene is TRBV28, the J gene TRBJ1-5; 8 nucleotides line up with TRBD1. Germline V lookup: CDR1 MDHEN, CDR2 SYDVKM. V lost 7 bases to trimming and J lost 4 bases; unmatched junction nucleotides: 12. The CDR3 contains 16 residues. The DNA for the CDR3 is TGTGCCAGCATATCCCCCGGGCAGGGGGCGAATCAGCCCCAGCATTTT. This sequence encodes CASISPGQGANQPQHF.

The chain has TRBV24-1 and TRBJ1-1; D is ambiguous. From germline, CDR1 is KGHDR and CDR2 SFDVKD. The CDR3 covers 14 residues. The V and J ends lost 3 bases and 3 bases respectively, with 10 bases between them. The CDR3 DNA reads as TGTGCCACCAGTGATGCCTCAAGCTACACTGAAGCTTTCTTT. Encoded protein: CATSDASSYTEAFF.

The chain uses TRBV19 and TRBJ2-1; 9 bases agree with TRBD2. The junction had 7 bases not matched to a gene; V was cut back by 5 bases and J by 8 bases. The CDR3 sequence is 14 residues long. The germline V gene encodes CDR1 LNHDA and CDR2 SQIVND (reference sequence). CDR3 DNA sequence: TGTGCCAGTAGTCGTGGCGGGGGGGCGTATGAGCAGTTCTTC. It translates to CASSRGGGAYEQFF.

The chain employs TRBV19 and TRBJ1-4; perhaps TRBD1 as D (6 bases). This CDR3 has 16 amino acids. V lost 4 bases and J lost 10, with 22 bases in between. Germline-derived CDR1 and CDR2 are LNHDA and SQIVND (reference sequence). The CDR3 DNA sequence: TGTGCCAGTAGTACCTCTCGGGGACAACGTGGAGGAAAACTGTTTTTT. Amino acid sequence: CASSTSRGQRGGKLFF. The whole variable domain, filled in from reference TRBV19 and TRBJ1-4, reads DGGITQSPKYLFRKEGQNVTLSCEQNLNHDAMYWYRQDPGQGLRLIYYSQIVNDFQKGDIAEGYSVSREKKESFPLTVTSAQKNPTAFYLCASSTSRGQRGGKLFFGSGTQLSVL.

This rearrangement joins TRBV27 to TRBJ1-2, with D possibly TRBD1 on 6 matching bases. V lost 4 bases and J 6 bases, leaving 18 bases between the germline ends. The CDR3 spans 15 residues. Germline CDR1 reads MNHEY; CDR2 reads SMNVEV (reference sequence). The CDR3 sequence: CASSSPTRGLNGYTF. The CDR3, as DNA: TGTGCCAGCAGTTCCCCCACAAGGGGGTTGAATGGCTACACCTTC.

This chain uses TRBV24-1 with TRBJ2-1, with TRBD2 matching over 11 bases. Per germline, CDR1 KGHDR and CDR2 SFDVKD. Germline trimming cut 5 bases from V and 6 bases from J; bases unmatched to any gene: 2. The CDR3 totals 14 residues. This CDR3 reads CATSASGGFNEQFF. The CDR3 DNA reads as TGTGCCACCAGTGCTAGCGGGGGGTTCAATGAGCAGTTCTTC.

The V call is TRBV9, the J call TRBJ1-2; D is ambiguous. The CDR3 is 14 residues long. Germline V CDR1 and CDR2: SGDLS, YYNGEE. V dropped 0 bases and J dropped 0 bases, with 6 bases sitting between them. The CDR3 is CASSVAGTNYGYTF. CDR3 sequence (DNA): TGTGCCAGCAGCGTAGCCGGGACTAACTATGGCTACACCTTC.

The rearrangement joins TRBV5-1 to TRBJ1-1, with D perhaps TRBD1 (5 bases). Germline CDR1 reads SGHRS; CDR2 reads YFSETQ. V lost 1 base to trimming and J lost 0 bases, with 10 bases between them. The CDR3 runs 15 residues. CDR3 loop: CASSLRRQLNTEAFF. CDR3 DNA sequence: TGCGCCAGCAGCTTGAGGCGACAGCTGAACACTGAAGCTTTCTTT.

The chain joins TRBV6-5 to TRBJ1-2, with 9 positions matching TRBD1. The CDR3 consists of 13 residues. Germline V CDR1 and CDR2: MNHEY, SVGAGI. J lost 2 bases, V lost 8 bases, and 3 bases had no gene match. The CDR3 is CASGTGPNYGYTF. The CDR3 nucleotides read TGTGCCAGCGGGACAGGGCCCAACTATGGCTACACCTTC.

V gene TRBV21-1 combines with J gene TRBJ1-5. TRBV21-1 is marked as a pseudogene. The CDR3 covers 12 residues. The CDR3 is CASSPSGQPQHF. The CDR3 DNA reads TGTGCCAGCAGCCCCTCGGGGCAGCCCCAGCATTTT.